This T cell receptor beta chain was identified during a study of PD-1 and CTLA-4 blockade in melanoma. There are 18 residues in the CDR3. Germline V gives CDR1 SEHNR, CDR2 FQNEAQ (reference sequence). Trimming cost V 5 bases and J 3 bases; bases outside gene matches: 14. TCRdb keeps only in-frame clones here, not all; method: immunoSEQ multiplex PCR. This table holds around 29,000 clones, roughly nine tenths found once. The clonotype was recovered from a human donor with melanoma. The chain uses TRBV7-9 and TRBJ1-4, with 8 bases matching TRBD1. The specimen comprised CD8+ T cells from peripheral blood, sampled before anti-PD-1 treatment. CDR3 nucleotides: TGTGCCAGCAGCCCCCGGACAGGGAAGAGCCTCCCTAATGAAAAACTGTTTTTT. Translating gives CASSPRTGKSLPNEKLFF.